This TCR beta chain was documented in a study of blood T cell repertoires in COVID-19. Study-level information: Material from acute and convalescent COVID-19 was sourced from the United States, Italy and Spain. In each case, the material was cDNA or gDNA derived from T cells, B-cell-depleted T cells, or PBMCs.

The germline V gene has CDR1 ENHRY and CDR2 SYGVKD. With V trimmed by 4 bases and J by 5 bases, 10 bases remained unmatched. The CDR3 is 15 residues long. This clone was observed a few times. In the source study's methods: Estimated nucleated cell counts came from reference gene primer amplification. Measured with immunoSEQ multiplex PCR; TCRdb has only the in-frame clones, and not every one. That table furnishes V, J and clone size, whereas the DNA furnished D and trimming. Of around 220,000 clones in the sample, 70% to 85% are singletons; the top ten hold 4.5% to 5%. This chain uses TRBV10-3 with TRBJ1-2; 7 bases fit TRBD1. Sequencing used peripheral blood. The receptor was isolated from a woman at least 80 years old with active or convalescent COVID-19. The chain's CDR3 is CAISVPGTALYGYTF. The CDR3 region has the DNA TGTGCCATCAGTGTACCCGGGACAGCGCTTTATGGCTACACCTTC.